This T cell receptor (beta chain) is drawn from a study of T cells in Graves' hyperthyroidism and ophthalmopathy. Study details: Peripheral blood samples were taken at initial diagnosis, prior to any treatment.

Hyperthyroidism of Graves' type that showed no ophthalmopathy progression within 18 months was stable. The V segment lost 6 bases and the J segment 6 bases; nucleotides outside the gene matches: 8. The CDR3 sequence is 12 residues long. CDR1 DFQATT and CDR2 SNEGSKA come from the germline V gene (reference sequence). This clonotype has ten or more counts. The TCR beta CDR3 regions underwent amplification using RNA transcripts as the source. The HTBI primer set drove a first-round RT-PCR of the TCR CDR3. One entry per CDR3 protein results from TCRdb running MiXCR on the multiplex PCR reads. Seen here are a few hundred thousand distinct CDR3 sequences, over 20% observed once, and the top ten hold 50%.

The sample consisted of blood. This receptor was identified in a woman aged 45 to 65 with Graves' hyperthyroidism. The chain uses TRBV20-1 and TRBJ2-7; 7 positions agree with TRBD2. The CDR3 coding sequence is TGCAGTGCCCCTGGGGGGGGGATCGAGCAGTACTTC. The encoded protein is CSAPGGGIEQYF.